This is a list of T cell receptor beta chains from one sample in a study of T cell responses to AZD1222 COVID-19 vaccine. Libraries were prepared by immunoSEQ multiplex PCR; TCRdb keeps only in-frame clonotypes and omits some of them. The sample contains some 120,000 clones, just over 85% of which appear only once. The sample here was peripheral blood, taken on day 0 of AZD1222 vaccination. Receptors originate from an adult in good health. Both conserved end residues are part of each CDR3. D genes are given only for firm matches.

D | J | V | length | CDR3
NA | TRBJ2-7 | TRBV19 | 13 | CASSRPNSYEQYF
TRBD2 | TRBJ2-7 | TRBV7-2 | 14 | CASSLFLAGVEQYF
TRBD1 | TRBJ2-5 | TRBV5-1 | 14 | CASKPGTAIETQYF
NA | TRBJ2-1 | TRBV11-1 | 16 | CASSITGTAIYNEQFF
TRBD2 | TRBJ2-2 | TRBV6-4 | 15 | CASSGDYPNTGELFF
TRBD2 | TRBJ2-3 | TRBV5-5 | 15 | CASSLAGTSQYTQYF
TRBD1 | TRBJ2-5 | TRBV18 | 15 | CASSPGQGIQETQYF
NA | TRBJ1-2 | TRBV28 | 14 | CASSLVTPREGYTF
NA | TRBJ1-4 | TRBV5-6 | 14 | CASSFLRGGEKLFF
TRBD1 | TRBJ1-5 | TRBV28 | 14 | CASSRDSSNQPQHF
TRBD2 | TRBJ2-5 | TRBV6-5 | 15 | CASRPGTSREETQYF
TRBD2 | TRBJ2-5 | TRBV19 | 19 | CASSTSPGLAGGYQETQYF
TRBD2 | TRBJ2-2 | TRBV5-4 | 14 | CASSPPGGPGELFF